This T cell receptor (beta chain) was retrieved from a study of blood T cell repertoires in COVID-19. In its sample, this clone was seen a few times. Produced via immunoSEQ multiplex PCR; TCRdb's table is partial and in-frame only. The sample records roughly 150,000 clones, 70% to 90% being singletons. The CDR3 consists of 13 residues. Germline CDR1 reads MGHRA; CDR2 reads YSYEKL. V was trimmed by 0 bases and J by 9 bases, leaving 9 bases between them. The sequence was collected from a woman aged 70-85 years with acute or convalescent COVID-19. The sequenced sample was peripheral blood. The J gene is TRBJ1-5, the V gene TRBV4-1; D gene unclear. The CDR3 here is CASSQETVWPQHF. DNA of the CDR3: TGCGCCAGCAGCCAAGAAACTGTGTGGCCCCAGCATTTT.